The sequence of this TCR beta chain was determined in a study of T cell changes during pregnancy in multiple sclerosis. Repertoires were generated with immunoSEQ multiplex PCR, while TCRdb's copy carries only in-frame clones and drops some. The sample shows fewer than 40,000 clones, more than 85% of them seen only once. The length of the CDR3 is 16 residues. Germline V gene sequence: CDR1 MNHEY, CDR2 SMNVEV (reference sequence). V was shortened by 5 bases and J by 4 bases, with 15 bases between the two germline ends. The input for sequencing was CD8+ T cells from peripheral blood mononuclear cells, taken after pregnancy. This clonotype was obtained from a female donor with multiple sclerosis, enrolled in a pregnancy study. V is TRBV27 and J is TRBJ2-6; TRBD1 might be the D (6 bases). This chain's CDR3 is CASSPSWGHGANVLTF. CDR3 DNA: TGTGCCAGCAGTCCGTCATGGGGGCACGGGGCCAACGTCCTGACTTTC. Based on the CDR3 plus reference TRBV27 and TRBJ2-6, the full variable domain is EAQVTQNPRYLITVTGKKLTVTCSQNMNHEYMSWYRQDPGLGLRQIYYSMNVEVTDKGDVPEGYKVSRKEKRNFPLILESPSPNQTSLYFCASSPSWGHGANVLTFGAGSRLTVL.